The 28 T cell receptor beta chains below all came from one sample that was sequenced in a study of CD8 T cells in ankylosing spondylitis. One entry per CDR3 protein results from TCRdb running MiXCR on the 5' RACE reads. The table records about 420,000 distinct CDR3 sequences, more than 20% of them present only once. Overall study results and limits: There was a TCR beta motif, made of several highly homologous variants, that appeared characteristic of ankylosing spondylitis blood.

These receptors have no identified antigens. The source material was blood, either unsorted or a sorted T cell fraction (not recorded which). The receptors here all came from a male donor with ankylosing spondylitis.

V usage is TRBV11-2 and J usage is TRBJ2-3; 10 bases match TRBD2. The CDR3 covers 19 residues. With 3 bases clipped from V and 6 bases from J, the junction kept 18 bases outside the gene matches. CDR1 and CDR2 (germline): SGHAT, FQNNGV. CDR3 sequence: CASSFRLAGQLQVSDTQYF. The CDR3 DNA sequence: TGTGCCAGCAGCTTCCGACTAGCGGGTCAACTCCAAGTTTCCGATACGCAGTATTTT.

Points on this clonotype: One end of the junction does not line up with germline, which may come from a read error. This chain uses TRBV4-3 with TRBJ2-5, with D perhaps TRBD1 (5 bases). CDR3 length equals 13 residues. The germline V gene encodes CDR1 LGHNA and CDR2 YSLEER. CDR3 coding DNA: TGCGCCAGCAGTCAAGCCAGTGGGGCGACCCAGTACTTC. Protein product: CASSQASGATQYF.

V gene TRBV7-3 combines with J gene TRBJ2-6; 8 bases line up with TRBD1. The CDR3 sequence is 17 residues long. V gave up 2 bases and J gave up 1 base; unmatched junction bases: 4. The germline V gene has CDR1 SGHTA and CDR2 FQGTGA. This chain's CDR3 is CASSLGGQGSGANVLTF. CDR3 coding DNA: TGTGCCAGCAGCTTAGGAGGACAGGGTTCTGGGGCCAACGTCCTGACTTTC.

This clonotype has a count of ten or more. The chain joins TRBV20-1 to TRBJ2-2; 9 bases are a match to TRBD1. The V gene's germline CDR1 is DFQATT and CDR2 SNEGSKA (reference sequence). Trimming took 6 bases from V and 0 from J; bases not matched to a gene: 5. The CDR3 spans 15 residues. The DNA for the CDR3 is TGCAGTGCAAAAACAGGGGGCTCGAACACCGGGGAGCTGTTTTTT. Its protein is CSAKTGGSNTGELFF.

This rearrangement joins TRBV11-2 to TRBJ2-3; tentatively, D is TRBD1 (6 bases). The CDR3 length is 14 residues. Germline loops: CDR1 SGHAT, CDR2 FQNNGV. Trimming cost V 3 bases and J 2 bases, with 9 bases left between them. Written as DNA, the CDR3 is TGTGCCAGCAGCTTCAGGGGAAACACAGATACGCAGTATTTT. Protein product: CASSFRGNTDTQYF.

The chain recombines TRBV20-1 with TRBJ1-2, with D unresolved. This CDR3 is built from 11 residues. Germline lookup yields CDR1 DFQATT and CDR2 SNEGSKA (reference sequence). Trimming left V 5 bases short and J 1 base short, with 5 bases between. The CDR3 loop is CSALYNYGYTF. The CDR3 bases are TGCAGTGCTCTCTATAACTATGGCTACACCTTC.

The rearrangement uses TRBV5-1 and TRBJ2-1, with TRBD2 matching over 13 bases. Germline V gives CDR1 SGHRS, CDR2 YFSETQ. V lost 3 bases, J lost 3 bases, and 6 bases stayed unmatched. This CDR3 has 17 amino acids. The CDR3 DNA is TGCGCCAGCAGCTCGACTAGCGGGAGGCCTCGCTACAATGAGCAGTTCTTC. This gives the protein CASSSTSGRPRYNEQFF. Complete variable domain (other parts from reference TRBV5-1 and TRBJ2-1): KAGVTQTPRYLIKTRGQQVTLSCSPISGHRSVSWYQQTPGQGLQFLFEYFSETQRNKGNFPGRFSGRQFSNSRSEMNVSTLELGDSALYLCASSSTSGRPRYNEQFFGPGTRLTVL.

The chain employs TRBV2 and TRBJ1-1; TRBD1 agrees at 7 bases. The germline gives CDR1 SNHLY, CDR2 FYNNEI. J was trimmed by 6 bases and V by 6 bases; bases with no gene match: 10. The CDR3 spans 14 residues. The CDR3 is CASREDRRDPEAFF. Written as DNA, the CDR3 is TGTGCCAGCAGGGAGGACAGGCGGGACCCTGAAGCTTTCTTT.

This clonotype has more than one count but fewer than ten. The chain links TRBV29-1 to TRBJ1-1; weak D call: TRBD1 (5 bases). The CDR3 totals 14 residues. Germline CDR1 reads SQVTM; CDR2 reads ANQGSEA. V lost 5 bases and J lost 7, with 20 bases in between. The CDR3 region has the DNA TGCAGCGTTTTACTCCCCGGGACGGGGTTTGAAGCTTTCTTT. It translates to CSVLLPGTGFEAFF.

There are many counts of this clonotype. The rearrangement uses TRBV15 and TRBJ2-3; 7 nucleotides align to TRBD1. The germline V gene encodes CDR1 LNHNV and CDR2 YYDKDF (reference sequence). J gave up 4 bases and V 0 bases, and 4 bases lay outside the gene matches. The CDR3 spans 15 residues. The CDR3 sequence is CATSREGGEADTQYF. The CDR3 bases are TGTGCCACCAGCAGAGAAGGGGGCGAGGCAGATACGCAGTATTTT. The whole variable domain, remainder taken from reference TRBV15 and TRBJ2-3, is DAMVIQNPRYQVTQFGKPVTLSCSQTLNHNVMYWYQQKSSQAPKLLFHYYDKDFNNEADTPDNFQSRRPNTSFCFLDIRSPGLGDTAMYLCATSREGGEADTQYFGPGTRLTVL.

The rearrangement joins TRBV5-1 to TRBJ1-4, with D hard to call. The germline CDR1 and CDR2 sequences are SGHRS and YFSETQ. V lost 0 bases to trimming and J lost 3 bases, with 9 bases between them. This CDR3 contains 15 residues. CDR3 nucleotide sequence: TGCGCCAGCAGCTTGGGACTCGGTCCTAATGAAAAACTGTTTTTT. It specifies CASSLGLGPNEKLFF.

This clonotype was seen a handful of times. The rearrangement uses TRBV20-1 and TRBJ1-2; 7 bases map to TRBD1. The CDR3 extends over 14 amino acids. V was pared by 6 bases and J by 5 bases, with 12 bases of the junction left unmatched. Germline CDR1 is DFQATT and CDR2 is SNEGSKA (reference sequence). The CDR3 DNA reads as TGCAGTGCACCGAGGACAGGCACAGCTTATGGCTACACCTTC. Its translation: CSAPRTGTAYGYTF.

This clonotype has only a few counts. V and J are TRBV11-2 and TRBJ2-3; 8 nucleotides line up with TRBD1. Per the germline V gene, CDR1 is SGHAT and CDR2 is FQNNGV. The CDR3 sequence is 15 residues long. Losses at the gene ends were 1 base for V and 6 bases for J; bases not matched to a gene: 6. CDR3 nucleotides: TGTGCCAGCAGCTTAGGACAGGGGATGTGGGATACGCAGTATTTT. Amino acids: CASSLGQGMWDTQYF.

The V call is TRBV27, the J call TRBJ2-2; no reliable D call. The germline V gene has CDR1 MNHEY and CDR2 SMNVEV (reference sequence). The CDR3 loop spans 15 amino acids. Trimming pared 1 base from V and 1 base from J, leaving 7 bases between. CDR3 in DNA: TGTGCCAGCAGTTTATTCGGCCTGAACACCGGGGAGCTGTTTTTT. Translating gives CASSLFGLNTGELFF.

The chain links TRBV5-1 to TRBJ2-5, with D tentatively TRBD1 (5 bases). This CDR3 is built from 15 residues. Per the germline V gene, CDR1 is SGHRS and CDR2 is YFSETQ. V lost 0 bases and J 0 bases, leaving 9 bases between the germline ends. The CDR3 loop reads CASSLGSGHQETQYF. CDR3 bases: TGCGCCAGCAGCTTGGGTTCAGGGCACCAAGAGACCCAGTACTTC. Variable domain in full (rest from reference TRBV5-1 and TRBJ2-5): KAGVTQTPRYLIKTRGQQVTLSCSPISGHRSVSWYQQTPGQGLQFLFEYFSETQRNKGNFPGRFSGRQFSNSRSEMNVSTLELGDSALYLCASSLGSGHQETQYFGPGTRLLVL.

This clonotype was seen a few times. The V and J genes are TRBV12-3 or TRBV12-4 and TRBJ2-3; D not resolved. V was shortened by 6 bases and J by 0 bases, with 10 bases between the two germline ends. The CDR3 sequence is 14 residues long. The CDR3, as DNA: TGTGCCAGCAGGAGCCCGGGCAGCACAGATACGCAGTATTTT. Translation gives CASRSPGSTDTQYF.

This clonotype showed up just a few times. The chain links TRBV10-3 to TRBJ2-1, with D unresolved. The CDR3 is made up of 16 amino acids. Germline CDR1 reads ENHRY; CDR2 reads SYGVKD. V lost 3 bases, J lost 3 bases, and 15 bases lay in between. Written as DNA, the CDR3 is TGTGCCATCAGTGACGGCGGATCCGTCTACTACAATGAGCAGTTCTTC. This translates into CAISDGGSVYYNEQFF.

This clonotype was seen many times. The chain joins TRBV28 to TRBJ2-1; D might be TRBD2 (6 bases). V was shortened by 8 bases and J by 5 bases, with 7 bases between the two germline ends. Germline V gene lookup returns CDR1 MDHEN and CDR2 SYDVKM. The CDR3 has 11 amino acids. The CDR3 loop reads CASGGDNEQFF. The CDR3 DNA reads as TGTGCCAGCGGAGGGGACAATGAGCAGTTCTTC.

This clonotype has only a few counts. The chain links TRBV4-1 to TRBJ1-2; weak D call: TRBD1 (6 bases). CDR1 is MGHRA, CDR2 YSYEKL, per germline. This CDR3 region has 16 residues. Trimming left V 0 bases short and J 7 bases short, with 18 bases between. The CDR3 sequence: CASSQEVFRGSGGYTF. The DNA for the CDR3 is TGCGCCAGCAGCCAAGAGGTTTTCAGGGGAAGCGGTGGCTACACCTTC.

This clonotype occurred a few times. The chain is built from TRBV3-1 and TRBJ2-2; unclear D gene. V dropped 1 base and J dropped 4 bases, with 1 base sitting between them. The CDR3 extends over 12 amino acids. CDR1 and CDR2 (germline): LGHDT, YNNKEL (reference sequence). CDR3 loop: CASSQATGELFF. The CDR3 DNA is TGTGCCAGCAGCCAAGCCACCGGGGAGCTGTTTTTT. Using reference TRBV3-1 and TRBJ2-2 for the parts outside the CDR3, the full variable domain is DTAVSQTPKYLVTQMGNDKSIKCEQNLGHDTMYWYKQDSKKFLKIMFSYNNKELIINETVPNRFSPKSPDKAHLNLHINSLELGDSAVYFCASSQATGELFFGEGSRLTVL.

The chain is built from TRBV20-1 and TRBJ2-3; 8 bases align to TRBD2. The V and J ends lost 3 bases and 3 bases, in that order; junction bases with no gene match: 8. Germline CDR1 is DFQATT and CDR2 is SNEGSKA (reference sequence). The CDR3 loop spans 15 amino acids. The CDR3 DNA follows: TGCAGTGCTAGTCTGGCGGGAGGCACGACAGATACGCAGTATTTT. Encoded protein: CSASLAGGTTDTQYF.

This clonotype was picked up a small number of times. This chain uses TRBV5-1 with TRBJ2-7; no clear D. This CDR3 region has 13 residues. The V gene's germline CDR1 is SGHRS and CDR2 YFSETQ. The V and J ends lost 0 bases and 6 bases respectively, with 10 bases between them. CDR3 DNA: TGCGCCAGCAGCTTGGAGTTCGAAGGCGAGCAGTACTTC. Residues: CASSLEFEGEQYF.

This clonotype turned up a few times. The chain uses TRBV18 and TRBJ2-2; D remains ambiguous. V was cut by 3 bases and J by 0 bases, with 11 bases left in between. Germline CDR1 and CDR2: KGHSH and LQKENI. This CDR3 comprises 16 residues. The CDR3: CASSPAQSANTGELFF. The DNA for the CDR3 is TGTGCCAGCTCACCCGCCCAATCTGCGAACACCGGGGAGCTGTTTTTT.

This clonotype came up a few times. This sequence joins TRBV2 and TRBJ2-1; 11 bases align to TRBD2. V lost 6 bases to trimming and J lost 6 bases; unmatched junction nucleotides: 7. The CDR3 contains 15 residues. Germline CDR1 reads SNHLY; CDR2 reads FYNNEI. The CDR3 reads CASRELAGEFNEQFF. In DNA form, the CDR3 reads TGTGCCAGCAGGGAACTAGCGGGAGAGTTCAATGAGCAGTTCTTC.

The genes are TRBV9 and TRBJ1-1; D is unclear. Deletions cut 1 base from V and 2 bases from J, with 9 bases between. The CDR3 has 14 amino acids. CDR1 SGDLS and CDR2 YYNGEE come from the germline V gene. CDR3 loop: CASSVTQLNTEAFF. The CDR3 DNA sequence: TGTGCCAGCAGCGTAACACAGCTTAACACTGAAGCTTTCTTT.

The chain joins TRBV7-6 to TRBJ1-4; weak D call: TRBD1 (5 bases). The germline gives CDR1 SGHVS, CDR2 FNYEAQ. This CDR3 is 15 amino acids long. Trimming stripped 0 bases from V and 1 base from J, with 6 bases between. The CDR3 nucleotides are TGTGCCAGCAGCTTAGCGGGACGAACTAATGAAAAACTGTTTTTT. This sequence encodes CASSLAGRTNEKLFF.

DNA for the CDR3: TGCAGTGCTACTTCCGGGACGGGGTTGAACACTGAAGCTTTCTTT. Residues: CSATSGTGLNTEAFF. This chain links TRBV20-1 with TRBJ1-1, with D possibly TRBD1 on 5 matching bases. V shed 4 bases and J shed 0 bases, with 15 bases lying between them. Germline V gene data show CDR1 as DFQATT and CDR2 as SNEGSKA (reference sequence). CDR3 size: 15 residues.

CDR3 bases: TGCAGTGCTAGAGGGCCCGACAGACCGCGTGGTGGCTACACCTTC. This codes for CSARGPDRPRGGYTF. This chain links TRBV20-1 with TRBJ1-2; D is perhaps TRBD1 (5 bases). V dropped 1 base and J dropped 7 bases, with 19 bases sitting between them. The CDR3 is 15 residues long. Germline values: CDR1 DFQATT, CDR2 SNEGSKA (reference sequence).